The next 20 T cell receptor beta chains were all read from a single sample in a study of blood T cell repertoires in COVID-19. Here immunoSEQ multiplex PCR was the method, and the copy in TCRdb shows in-frame clones only, minus some. This table has 130,000 to 150,000 clones, approximately 80% appearing once. Sample: peripheral blood. Receptors originate from a woman in her forties or fifties in a cohort sampled during active or convalescent COVID-19.

This clone was found once. The V call is TRBV5-1, the J call TRBJ2-5, with 7 bases that match TRBD2. With 0 bases clipped from V and 3 bases from J, the junction kept 8 bases outside the gene matches. The length of the CDR3 is 16 residues. Germline CDR1 reads SGHRS; CDR2 reads YFSETQ. The CDR3, as DNA: TGCGCCAGCAGCTTGGTATCTAGCGGAGGAAAAGAGACCCAGTACTTC. Its translation: CASSLVSSGGKETQYF.

The chain couples TRBV5-6 to TRBJ1-1; TRBD1 agrees at 7 bases. Germline lookup yields CDR1 SGHDT and CDR2 YYEEEE. The CDR3 spans 17 residues. Unmatched junction bases numbered 15, after V lost 3 bases and J lost 4 bases. CDR3 coding DNA: TGTGCCAGCAGCTGGGGACAGTCTTTTCATATGGGCACTGAAGCTTTCTTT. Its translation: CASSWGQSFHMGTEAFF.

The chain links TRBV9 to TRBJ2-3; D not certain. CDR3 length equals 12 residues. Trimming stripped 2 bases from V and 2 bases from J, with 3 bases between. CDR1 is SGDLS, CDR2 YYNGEE, per germline. The CDR3 coding sequence is TGTGCCAGCAGCGTCTCCACAGATACGCAGTATTTT. Protein sequence: CASSVSTDTQYF.

This sequence joins TRBV6-5 and TRBJ2-7; tentatively, D is TRBD1 (5 bases). CDR1 is MNHEY and CDR2 is SVGAGI in the germline V gene. The CDR3 loop spans 15 amino acids. V lost 6 bases and J lost 1, with 16 bases in between. CDR3 amino acids: CASRPSSGPSYEQYF. DNA for the CDR3: TGTGCCAGCAGGCCTTCCTCAGGGCCTTCCTACGAGCAGTACTTC.

The gene calls are TRBV24-1 and TRBJ1-6; 9 nucleotides match TRBD1. Looked up from germline, CDR1 is KGHDR and CDR2 is SFDVKD. The trim removed 0 bases at V and 2 bases at J, leaving 4 bases unmatched. This CDR3 has 18 amino acids. The CDR3 DNA follows: TGTGCCACCAGTGATTTGCGGGACAGGGTCCCCTATAATTCACCCCTCCACTTT. It is translated as CATSDLRDRVPYNSPLHF.

This clone was counted once. This sequence joins TRBV7-8 and TRBJ2-7, with 7 bases identical to TRBD1. The junction had 9 bases not matched to a gene; V was cut back by 5 bases and J by 2 bases. This CDR3 has 15 residues. Germline V CDR1 and CDR2: SGHVS, FQNEAQ. CDR3 bases: TGTGCCAGCAGCCAAGGGACAGTGACCGCCTACGAGCAGTACTTC. Translating gives CASSQGTVTAYEQYF.

Notes on this clone: A much larger clone is a single base away; this may be a read error. The J gene is TRBJ1-1, the V gene TRBV11-2; 7 nucleotides match TRBD1. Germline V gene lookup returns CDR1 SGHAT and CDR2 FQNNGV. V lost 1 base to trimming and J lost 4 bases; unmatched junction nucleotides: 3. CDR3 length: 14 residues. In DNA, the CDR3 is TGTGCCAGCAGCTTAGGACAGGGAAGCACTGAAGCTTTCTTT. Encoded protein: CASSLGQGSTEAFF.

The chain combines TRBV12-3 or TRBV12-4 with TRBJ1-5, with D possibly TRBD1 on 5 matching bases. The CDR3 contains 13 residues. Trimming stripped 0 bases from V and 11 bases from J, with 11 bases between. CDR3 protein: CASSLALDTTQHF. CDR3 sequence (DNA): TGTGCCAGCAGTTTAGCCCTGGACACAACCCAGCATTTT.

This chain uses TRBV6-4 with TRBJ2-5; TRBD2 agrees at 15 bases. The CDR3 covers 16 residues. J lost 2 bases, V lost 4 bases, and 2 bases had no gene match. Germline V gives CDR1 MRHNA, CDR2 SNTAGT. The CDR3 loop reads CASSAGTSGGQETQYF. The CDR3 DNA follows: TGTGCCAGCAGTGCCGGGACTAGCGGGGGGCAAGAGACCCAGTACTTC.

This clone was counted a single time. V usage is TRBV5-4 and J usage is TRBJ2-7, with TRBD1 as a possible D gene (6 bases). Germline values: CDR1 SGHNT, CDR2 YYREEE (reference sequence). CDR3 length: 14 amino acids. V shed 0 bases and J shed 3 bases, with 10 bases lying between them. This chain's CDR3 is CASSLGDIGYEQYF. The DNA for the CDR3 is TGTGCCAGCAGCTTGGGGGACATCGGCTACGAGCAGTACTTC.

A few counts support this clone. The V gene is TRBV18, the J gene TRBJ2-1; 7 positions agree with TRBD1. CDR3 length: 15 amino acids. In germline, CDR1 is KGHSH, CDR2 LQKENI. J lost 10 bases, V lost 3 bases, and 12 bases had no gene match. The CDR3 spells CASSPGHPRDSEQFF. CDR3 nucleotide sequence: TGTGCCAGCTCACCGGGGCACCCACGGGACAGCGAGCAGTTCTTC.

The V and J genes are TRBV15 and TRBJ1-1; 10 bases fit TRBD1. This CDR3 is built from 15 residues. The trim removed 6 bases at V and 3 bases at J, leaving 7 bases unmatched. Per germline, CDR1 LNHNV and CDR2 YYDKDF (reference sequence). CDR3 sequence: CATRLDRGLDTEAFF. The CDR3 bases are TGTGCCACCAGACTTGACAGGGGGCTAGACACTGAAGCTTTCTTT.

This clone was recorded only once. The genes are TRBV7-2 and TRBJ1-2; D unresolved. Germline CDR1 reads SGHTA; CDR2 reads FQGNSA. CDR3 length equals 14 residues. V was clipped by 1 base and J by 4 bases, with 10 bases between them. The CDR3 nucleotides are TGTGCCAGCAGCTTAGGACCGCAGGTCTATGGCTACACCTTC. Translation: CASSLGPQVYGYTF.

This clone was recorded a few times. The chain carries TRBV7-2 and TRBJ1-1, with TRBD1 as a possible D gene (6 bases). This CDR3 is 15 amino acids long. V was clipped by 3 bases and J by 6 bases, with 17 bases between them. Germline CDR1 and CDR2: SGHTA and FQGNSA. This chain's CDR3 is CASSLDTGYRAEAFF. DNA of the CDR3: TGTGCCAGCAGCTTGGACACAGGGTATCGTGCTGAAGCTTTCTTT.

This chain links TRBV5-1 with TRBJ2-1, with 9 bases matching TRBD1. Germline-derived CDR1 and CDR2 are SGHRS and YFSETQ. The CDR3 is made up of 16 amino acids. V lost 2 bases to trimming and J lost 7 bases; unmatched junction nucleotides: 10. This chain's CDR3 is CASSFIGTGWVNEQFF. The CDR3 DNA sequence: TGCGCCAGCAGCTTTATCGGGACAGGGTGGGTGAATGAGCAGTTCTTC.

The chain couples TRBV7-9 to TRBJ1-1, with a possible D match to TRBD1 (5 bases). The germline CDR1 and CDR2 sequences are SEHNR and FQNEAQ (reference sequence). CDR3 length: 13 residues. V lost 5 bases, J lost 3 bases, and 10 bases lay in between. The DNA for the CDR3 is TGTGCCAGCAGCCCACAGGTACACACTGAAGCTTTCTTT. Encoded protein: CASSPQVHTEAFF. Drawing the rest from reference TRBV7-9 and TRBJ1-1, the complete variable domain is DTGVSQNPRHKITKRGQNVTFRCDPISEHNRLYWYRQTLGQGPEFLTYFQNEAQLEKSRLLSDRFSAERPKGSFSTLEIQRTEQGDSAMYLCASSPQVHTEAFFGQGTRLTVV.

Here the CDR3 DNA reads TGTGCCATCAGTGATCTCGGTAGCGGGGGGCCGGACTCCTACGAGCAGTACTTC. Protein product: CAISDLGSGGPDSYEQYF. The chain employs TRBV10-3 and TRBJ2-7, with TRBD2 matching over 10 bases. The CDR3 covers 18 residues. V dropped 3 bases and J dropped 0; count of bases not matched to a gene: 11. Germline lookup yields CDR1 ENHRY and CDR2 SYGVKD.

J is TRBJ2-3 and V is TRBV6-5; maybe TRBD2 (5 bases). Trimming removed 4 bases at V and 2 bases at J, with 7 bases between. From germline, CDR1 is MNHEY and CDR2 SVGAGI. The CDR3 has 13 amino acids. The CDR3: CASSLDSTDTQYF. The CDR3 DNA is TGTGCCAGCAGTTTGGACTCCACAGATACGCAGTATTTT.

This clone has more than one count but fewer than ten. The chain combines TRBV30 with TRBJ2-1; TRBD2 agrees at 10 bases. CDR1 and CDR2 from the germline V gene are GTSNPN and SVGIG (reference sequence). CDR3 size: 15 residues. Trimming at V came to 4 bases and at J to 2 bases, leaving 5 bases not matched to a gene. CDR3 nucleotide sequence: TGTGCCTGGATGCTAGCGGGGGCCACCTACAATGAGCAGTTCTTC. Encoded protein: CAWMLAGATYNEQFF.

The CDR3 loop reads CASSAGQGVTGELFF. DNA for the CDR3: TGTGCCAGCAGCGCGGGACAGGGGGTTACCGGGGAGCTGTTTTTT. The chain links TRBV7-9 to TRBJ2-2; 11 positions match TRBD1. Germline CDR1 reads SEHNR; CDR2 reads FQNEAQ (reference sequence). This CDR3 is 15 amino acids long. The J segment lost 5 bases and the V segment lost 5 bases, leaving 4 bases of the junction unmatched.